Following are 2 T cell receptor beta chains from one sample sequenced in a study of T cells after yellow fever vaccination. From the 5' RACE reads, TCRdb called clonotypes with MiXCR, one entry per CDR3 protein. The sample contains tens of thousands of distinct CDR3 sequences, about an eighth of which appear only once. This material consisted of CD8+ T cells not binding an NS4B(214-222) dextramer, sorted from PBMCs, taken about 20 days after the first yellow fever vaccination. The receptor set was obtained from a man younger than 35 who received the YFV17D yellow fever vaccine.

This chain connects TRBV4-3 to TRBJ2-7; no definite D call. From germline, CDR1 is LGHNA and CDR2 YSLEER. The V end was cut by 0 bases, the J end by 9 bases, with 12 bases between. CDR3 length equals 13 residues. The chain's CDR3 is CASSQDPWEGQYF. Written as DNA, the CDR3 is TGCGCCAGCAGCCAAGACCCCTGGGAAGGGCAGTACTTC.

About this clonotype itself: An end of the junction differs from the germline gene, which may be a read error. The V and J genes are TRBV7-2 and TRBJ1-6, with a possible D match to TRBD1 (5 bases). This CDR3 comprises 13 residues. Germline V gene data show CDR1 as SGHTA and CDR2 as FQGNSA. CDR3 sequence reads: CASSLGGFSPLYF. CDR3 in DNA: TGTGCCAGCAGCTTGGGGGGGTTTTCACCCCTCTACTTT.